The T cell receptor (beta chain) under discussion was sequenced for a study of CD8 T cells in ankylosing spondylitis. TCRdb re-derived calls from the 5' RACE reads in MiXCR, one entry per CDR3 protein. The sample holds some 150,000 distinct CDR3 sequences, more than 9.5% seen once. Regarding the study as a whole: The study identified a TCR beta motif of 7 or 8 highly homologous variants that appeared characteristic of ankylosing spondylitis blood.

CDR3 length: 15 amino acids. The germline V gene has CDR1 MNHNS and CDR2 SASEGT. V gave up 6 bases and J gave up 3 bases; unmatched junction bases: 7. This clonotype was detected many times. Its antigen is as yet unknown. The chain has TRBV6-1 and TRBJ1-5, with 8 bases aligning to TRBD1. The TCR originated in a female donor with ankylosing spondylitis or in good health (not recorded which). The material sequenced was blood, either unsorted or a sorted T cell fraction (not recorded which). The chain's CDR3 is CASRGDRRNNQPQHF. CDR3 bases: TGTGCCAGCAGGGGGGACAGGCGCAACAATCAGCCCCAGCATTTT.